A single sample gave rise to the 8 T cell receptor beta chains below, sequenced in a study of early T cells in non-severe SARS-CoV-2 infection. TCRdb passed the 5' RACE reads through MiXCR, listing each CDR3 protein once. Among approximately 62,000 distinct CDR3 sequences listed, around 13% were seen once. Input material: whole blood. Source of these receptors: an adult who was a healthcare worker with PCR-confirmed SARS-CoV-2 infection or an uninfected control (not recorded which).

This clonotype was found many times. The chain is built from TRBV6-2 or TRBV6-3 and TRBJ2-5; no clear D gene. CDR1 and CDR2 from the germline V gene are MNHEY and SVGEGT. V lost 5 bases and J lost 5, with 15 bases in between. This CDR3 spans 14 amino acids. CDR3 DNA sequence: TGTGCCAGCAGTCCTAAAGTAGAAGGGGAGACCCAGTACTTC. Its protein is CASSPKVEGETQYF.

This clonotype was detected many times. This chain connects TRBV6-2 or TRBV6-3 to TRBJ1-5; D is possibly TRBD1 (6 bases). Trimming took 5 bases from V and 0 from J, leaving 14 bases between them. This CDR3 spans 16 amino acids. Germline values: CDR1 MNHEY, CDR2 SVGEGT. The CDR3 DNA follows: TGTGCCAGCAGTGGCGGGACAACCTATAGCAATCAGCCCCAGCATTTT. Residues: CASSGGTTYSNQPQHF.

This clonotype was recorded many times. The rearrangement links TRBV29-1 to TRBJ1-2; D gene uncertain. This CDR3 contains 11 residues. The V end lost 3 bases, the J end lost 5 bases, and 7 bases lay between the germline ends. Germline-derived CDR1 and CDR2 are SQVTM and ANQGSEA. In DNA, the CDR3 is TGCAGCGTTGACCGTAGTTATGGCTACACCTTC. This gives the protein CSVDRSYGYTF.

The gene calls are TRBV7-3 and TRBJ1-2, with a possible D match to TRBD1 (6 bases). The CDR3 consists of 14 residues. V lost 5 bases to trimming and J lost 7 bases, with 17 bases between them. Germline V CDR1 and CDR2: SGHTA, FQGTGA. The CDR3 DNA follows: TGTGCCAGCAGCGTTACAGGGTCGGCGGGTGGCTACACCTTC. Amino acids: CASSVTGSAGGYTF.

The chain is built from TRBV18 and TRBJ1-4; D uncertain. Germline V gene sequence: CDR1 KGHSH, CDR2 LQKENI. The CDR3 spans 13 residues. Trimming cost V 3 bases and J 4 bases, with 6 bases left between them. CDR3 sequence (DNA): TGTGCCAGCTCACCCCAGGATAATGAAAAACTGTTTTTT. Translation gives CASSPQDNEKLFF.

The chain has TRBV7-2 and TRBJ1-1, with D perhaps TRBD1 (5 bases). The CDR3 sequence is 15 residues long. With 7 bases removed from V and 3 bases from J, the gap between germline ends came to 18 bases. Germline-derived CDR1 and CDR2 are SGHTA and FQGNSA. As DNA, the CDR3 is TGTGCCAGCACCCTCAAGGGGCCTACTGACACTGAAGCTTTCTTT. This translates into CASTLKGPTDTEAFF.

This clonotype appeared many times. This chain uses TRBV30 with TRBJ2-1, with TRBD2 matching 14 bases. Per germline, CDR1 GTSNPN and CDR2 SVGIG (reference sequence). Trimming removed 7 bases from V and 12 bases from J; junction bases left unmatched: 14. The CDR3 is made up of 15 amino acids. The CDR3 sequence: CAFTPGTSGSLSQFF. CDR3 sequence (DNA): TGTGCCTTTACCCCGGGGACTAGCGGGAGCCTGTCGCAGTTCTTC.

There are a few counts of this clonotype. V usage is TRBV20-1 and J usage is TRBJ1-5, with D perhaps matching TRBD1 (6 bases). V dropped 0 bases and J dropped 2 bases, with 14 bases sitting between them. Germline CDR1 DFQATT, CDR2 SNEGSKA (reference sequence). The CDR3 contains 16 residues. The CDR3 loop is CSARETGRSGNQPQHF. The DNA for the CDR3 is TGCAGTGCTAGAGAAACAGGGAGAAGCGGCAATCAGCCCCAGCATTTT.